This record looks at one T cell receptor (beta chain) sequence and its context. This record comes from a study of shared clonotypes between healthy human individuals. V trimming: 0 bases; J trimming: 6 bases; junction bases outside the gene matches: 3. The CDR3 runs to 15 residues. CDR1 PRHDT and CDR2 FYEKMQ come from the germline V gene (reference sequence). The protocol was immunoSEQ multiplex PCR, while the TCRdb copy is restricted to in-frame clones and leaves out a portion. This table holds more than 850,000 clones, around 82% found once. Input material: memory CD4+ T cells from PBMCs. Subset noted: CD45RA-negative fraction. The TCR originated in a young man in good health. Some clones in this sample may be carry-over from other donors' samples. V gene TRBV13 combines with J gene TRBJ1-4; 8 positions agree with TRBD1. This chain's CDR3 is CASSLGDRVDEKLFF. The CDR3 bases are TGTGCCAGCAGCTTAGGGGACAGGGTGGATGAAAAACTGTTTTTT.